The TCR beta chain described here comes from a study of CD8+ T cells in alopecia areata. General study points: Clonality exceeded that of normal scalp in lesional scalp, most notably in alopecia totalis/universalis.

The germline V gene encodes CDR1 LGHNA and CDR2 YNFKEQ. This CDR3 spans 14 amino acids. V was shortened by 1 base and J by 5 bases, with 11 bases between the two germline ends. It was from alopecia areata patients that lesional scalp punch biopsies and peripheral blood were collected. As the sequencing template, cDNA was produced by extracting RNA and reverse transcribing it. Profiled with immunoSEQ multiplex PCR; TCRdb holds only in-frame clones, not every one. Of 200,000 to 250,000 clones listed, 50% to 70% were seen once; the top ten hold under 0.5%. Remarks on this clone: What it binds is unknown.

The sequenced sample was CD4+ T cells sorted from blood, obtained at week 0. The V gene is TRBV4-2, the J gene TRBJ1-1; D gene uncertain. This clonotype was sampled from a human donor with alopecia areata. The CDR3 DNA follows: TGTGCCAGCAGCCAAGGGGAAACCTGGACTGAAGCTTTCTTT. It yields the protein CASSQGETWTEAFF.